This T cell receptor beta chain is drawn from a study of memory B cells and T cells in multiple sclerosis. General observations from the study: Normalization was needed because clone-set size differences affected shared clonotype counts.

Stimulus-free culture yielded autoproliferating CFSE-dim and non-proliferating CFSE-high T cells, each sequenced separately. Pooled replicate wells came from around 50 million CFSE-labeled PBMCs cultured less than 9 days without stimulus. The CDR3 runs to 12 residues. V lost 5 bases, J lost 3 bases, and 7 bases lay in between. Looked up from germline, CDR1 is SGHRS and CDR2 is YFSETQ. In the case of this clone: Antigen unknown.

The repertoire was sequenced with immunoSEQ multiplex PCR; TCRdb's copy has only in-frame clones and lacks some. The sample includes 46,000 or so clones, about four fifths of them seen just once. This TCR came from a human donor with multiple sclerosis. The chain recombines TRBV5-1 with TRBJ2-3; D ambiguous. The sample was PBMCs from blood kept in culture. CDR3 sequence (DNA): TGCGCCAGCAGGCAATCTACAGATACGCAGTATTTT. Protein: CASRQSTDTQYF.